This T cell receptor beta chain was observed in a study of cytomegalovirus exposure and HLA in healthy donors. The CDR3 loop spans 16 amino acids. CDR1 and CDR2 (germline): SEHNR, FQNEAQ (reference sequence). The trim removed 1 base at V and 0 bases at J, leaving 3 bases unmatched. This PCR relied on a set of 60 Vbeta primers and 13 Jbeta primers. This table comes from immunoSEQ multiplex PCR, and its TCRdb copy is limited to in-frame clones, with some not included. Seen here are about 110,000 clones, about three quarters observed once, and the top ten hold about 5%. The V gene is TRBV7-9, the J gene TRBJ1-5; 7 positions agree with TRBD1. The sequenced sample was PBMCs. The clonotype comes from a female donor in good health and CMV-seropositive. CDR3: CASSLGRGNSNQPQHF. The CDR3 DNA is TGTGCCAGCAGCTTAGGCAGGGGGAATAGCAATCAGCCCCAGCATTTT.